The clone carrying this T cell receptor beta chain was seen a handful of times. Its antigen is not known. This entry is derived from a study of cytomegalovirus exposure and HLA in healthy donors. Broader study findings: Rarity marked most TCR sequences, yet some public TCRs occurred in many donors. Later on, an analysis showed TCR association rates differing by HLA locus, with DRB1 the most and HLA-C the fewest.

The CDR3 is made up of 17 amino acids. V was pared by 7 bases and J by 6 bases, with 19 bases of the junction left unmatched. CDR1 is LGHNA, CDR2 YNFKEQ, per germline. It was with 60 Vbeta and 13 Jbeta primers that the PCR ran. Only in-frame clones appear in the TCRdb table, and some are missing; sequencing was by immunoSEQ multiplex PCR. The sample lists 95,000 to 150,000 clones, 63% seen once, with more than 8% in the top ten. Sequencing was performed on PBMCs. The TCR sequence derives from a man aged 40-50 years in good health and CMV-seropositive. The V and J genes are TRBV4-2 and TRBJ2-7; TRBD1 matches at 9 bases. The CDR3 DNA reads TGTGCCAGCAACAAGGAAGGGTCGGGACAGGGTAGTGCCGAGCAGTACTTC. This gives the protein CASNKEGSGQGSAEQYF.